The subject of this entry is one TCR beta chain. Its specificity is unknown. This CDR3 comprises 12 residues. V was pared by 4 bases and J by 4 bases, with 8 bases between. The germline V gene encodes CDR1 SQVTM and CDR2 ANQGSEA. This sample stems from a study of cytomegalovirus exposure and HLA in healthy donors. Points from the study as a whole: The study flagged some 180 TCR beta chains as cytomegalovirus-associated. Rarity marked most TCR sequences, yet some public TCRs occurred in many donors. Clusters of TCRs from the first cohort tended to co-occur in the 130 or so validation repertoires (as a later analysis found).

It was the roughly 130-subject validation cohort, separate from the approximately 680-subject first cohort, to which the donors belonged. Method: immunoSEQ multiplex PCR; TCRdb's copy keeps in-frame clones and lacks some. The data hold approximately 150,000 clones, with 91% observed a single time. J is TRBJ1-5 and V is TRBV29-1; D call uncertain. The clonotype was recovered from a young man in good health and CMV-seronegative. Sequenced sample: PBMCs. This CDR3 reads CSVVAANQPQHF. Written as DNA, the CDR3 is TGCAGCGTTGTGGCGGCTAATCAGCCCCAGCATTTT. The variable domain in full, completed from reference TRBV29-1 and TRBJ1-5, reads SAVISQKPSRDICQRGTSLTIQCQVDSQVTMMFWYRQQPGQSLTLIATANQGSEATYESGFVIDKFPISRPNLTFSTLTVSNMSPEDSSIYLCSVVAANQPQHFGDGTRLSIL.